This TCR beta chain was recorded in a study of blood T cell repertoires in COVID-19. Generated by immunoSEQ multiplex PCR, the TCRdb table keeps only in-frame clones and is missing some. Of fewer than 350,000 clones detected, 85% appear once; the ten largest clones hold approximately 1.9%. There are 15 residues in the CDR3. Trimming removed 4 bases at V and 3 bases at J, with 17 bases between. Germline V gene lookup returns CDR1 GTSNPN and CDR2 SVGIG (reference sequence). This receptor was identified in a woman younger than 45 who had been exposed to COVID-19. Material: PBMCs or T cells enriched from blood (not recorded which). This sequence joins TRBV30 and TRBJ2-3; maybe TRBD2 (6 bases). The CDR3 here is CAWTVRGGFTDTQYF. The DNA for the CDR3 is TGTGCCTGGACTGTGCGGGGAGGATTTACAGATACGCAGTATTTT.